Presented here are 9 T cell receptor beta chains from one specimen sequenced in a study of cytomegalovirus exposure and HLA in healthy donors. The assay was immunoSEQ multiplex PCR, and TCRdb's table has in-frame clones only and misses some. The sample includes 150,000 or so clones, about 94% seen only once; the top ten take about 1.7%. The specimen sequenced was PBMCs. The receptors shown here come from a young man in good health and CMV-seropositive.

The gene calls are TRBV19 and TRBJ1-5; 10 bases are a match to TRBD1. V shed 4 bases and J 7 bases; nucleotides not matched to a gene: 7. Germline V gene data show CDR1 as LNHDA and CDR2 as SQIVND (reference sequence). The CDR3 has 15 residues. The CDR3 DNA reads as TGTGCCAGTAGTAATTACCGGGACAGGGGCCAGCCCCAGCATTTT. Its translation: CASSNYRDRGQPQHF. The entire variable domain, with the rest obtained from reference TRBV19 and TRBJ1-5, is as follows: DGGITQSPKYLFRKEGQNVTLSCEQNLNHDAMYWYRQDPGQGLRLIYYSQIVNDFQKGDIAEGYSVSREKKESFPLTVTSAQKNPTAFYLCASSNYRDRGQPQHFGDGTRLSIL.

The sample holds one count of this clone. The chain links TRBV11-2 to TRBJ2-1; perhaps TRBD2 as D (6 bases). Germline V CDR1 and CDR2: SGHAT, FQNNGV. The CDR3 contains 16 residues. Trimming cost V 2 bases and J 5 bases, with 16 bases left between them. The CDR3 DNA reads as TGTGCCAGCAGCTTAATCTTGGGGGGTCCCAACAATGAGCAGTTCTTC. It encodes CASSLILGGPNNEQFF.

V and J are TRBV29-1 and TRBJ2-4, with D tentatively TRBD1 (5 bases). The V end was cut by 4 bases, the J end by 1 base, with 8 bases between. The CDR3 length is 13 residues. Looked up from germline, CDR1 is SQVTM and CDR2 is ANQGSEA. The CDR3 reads CSVGGAAKNIQYF. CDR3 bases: TGCAGCGTTGGGGGCGCGGCCAAAAACATTCAGTACTTC.

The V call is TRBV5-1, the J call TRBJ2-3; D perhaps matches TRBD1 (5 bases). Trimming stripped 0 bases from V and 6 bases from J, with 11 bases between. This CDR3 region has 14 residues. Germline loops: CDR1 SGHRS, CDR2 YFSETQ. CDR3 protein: CASSLVAGHDTQYF. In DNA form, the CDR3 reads TGCGCCAGCAGCTTGGTAGCAGGGCACGATACGCAGTATTTT.

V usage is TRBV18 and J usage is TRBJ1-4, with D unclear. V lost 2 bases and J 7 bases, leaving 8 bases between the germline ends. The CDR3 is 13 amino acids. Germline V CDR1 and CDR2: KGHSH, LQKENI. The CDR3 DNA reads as TGTGCCAGCTCACCAAGGCCAGGTGAAAAACTGTTTTTT. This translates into CASSPRPGEKLFF.

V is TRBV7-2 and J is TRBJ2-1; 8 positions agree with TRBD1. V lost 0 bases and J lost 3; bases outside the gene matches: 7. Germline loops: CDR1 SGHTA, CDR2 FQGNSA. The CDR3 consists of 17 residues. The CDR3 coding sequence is TGTGCCAGCAGCTTAGCAATAGACAGGGGAGGCTACAATGAGCAGTTCTTC. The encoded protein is CASSLAIDRGGYNEQFF.

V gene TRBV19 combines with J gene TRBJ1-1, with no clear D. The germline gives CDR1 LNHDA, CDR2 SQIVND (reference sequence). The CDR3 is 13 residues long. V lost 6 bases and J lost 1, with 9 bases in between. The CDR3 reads CASSFGWNTEAFF. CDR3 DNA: TGTGCCAGTAGCTTCGGGTGGAACACTGAAGCTTTCTTT.

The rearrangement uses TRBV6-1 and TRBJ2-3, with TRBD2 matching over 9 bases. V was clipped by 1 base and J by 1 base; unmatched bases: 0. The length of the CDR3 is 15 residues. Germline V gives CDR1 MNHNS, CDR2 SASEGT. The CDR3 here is CASSEVAGGTDTQYF. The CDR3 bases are TGTGCCAGCAGTGAAGTAGCGGGAGGCACAGATACGCAGTATTTT.

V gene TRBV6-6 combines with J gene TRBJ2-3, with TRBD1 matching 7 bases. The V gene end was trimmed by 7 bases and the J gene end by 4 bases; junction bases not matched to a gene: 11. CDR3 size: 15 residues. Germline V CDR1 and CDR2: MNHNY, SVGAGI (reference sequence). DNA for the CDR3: TGTGCCAGCACCAAAGGGGGCAGGGAAGCAGATACGCAGTATTTT. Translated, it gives CASTKGGREADTQYF.